This T cell receptor beta chain is drawn from a study of blood T cell repertoires in COVID-19. Study information: COVID-19 samples collected from the United States, Italy and Spain covered acute and convalescent phases. Nucleic acid was either cDNA or gDNA, and it came from T cells, B-cell-depleted T cells, or PBMCs.

The CDR3 totals 17 residues. Trimming removed 0 bases at V and 10 bases at J, with 20 bases between. Germline V gene sequence: CDR1 SGHRS, CDR2 YFSETQ. Participants' own reports of clinical history determined their cohort assignment. Shortly before study entry, within 2 weeks, exposed participants had met a COVID-19 case. Using immunoSEQ multiplex PCR, the repertoire was profiled, and TCRdb retains in-frame clones only, with some absent. The table lists under 300,000 clones, 75% to 90% of them singletons. The sequence came from a woman aged 40 to 50 who had been exposed to COVID-19. The sequencing sample was made of PBMCs or T cells enriched from blood (not recorded which). The chain joins TRBV5-1 to TRBJ1-6; D is perhaps TRBD1 (5 bases). CDR3 region: CASSLDRWRDGSSPLHF. Here the CDR3 DNA reads TGCGCCAGCAGCTTGGATAGGTGGCGGGACGGGAGCTCACCCCTCCACTTT. Based on the CDR3 plus reference TRBV5-1 and TRBJ1-6, the full variable domain is KAGVTQTPRYLIKTRGQQVTLSCSPISGHRSVSWYQQTPGQGLQFLFEYFSETQRNKGNFPGRFSGRQFSNSRSEMNVSTLELGDSALYLCASSLDRWRDGSSPLHFGNGTRLTVT.